The clone carrying this T cell receptor (beta chain) counts as medium-sized (0.01 to 0.1%). Its antigen is not known. The data stem from a study of vaccination and CD4 T cells after COVID-19. Across the study: In the control cultures, a CEFX pool, an HIV-1 Nef pool, or no peptide was supplied.

As to treatment: approximately nine-day PBMC culture with coronavirus spike peptide pools or control peptides (ViraFEST assay). After expanding antigen-specific T cells with peptide pools, ViraFEST sequenced their TCRs. The germline gives CDR1 DFQATT, CDR2 SNEGSKA (reference sequence). V was trimmed by 4 bases and J by 0 bases, leaving 16 bases between them. CDR3 size: 16 residues. Once obtained from cultured CD4+ T cells, the DNA was sequenced using the Oncomine TCR Beta short-read assay. MiXCR, applied by TCRdb to the PCR reads, yields one record per CDR3 protein. The repertoire holds just over 4,000 distinct CDR3 sequences, with roughly a fifth as singletons.

The specimen sequenced was CD4+ T cells from blood, cultured in vitro. This sequence joins TRBV20-1 and TRBJ1-3, with D unresolved. The clonotype comes from a human donor who had recovered from COVID-19. The CDR3 region has the DNA TGCAGTGCTACCCTTGGACGACGGGACTCTGGAAACACCATATATTTT. Amino acids: CSATLGRRDSGNTIYF.